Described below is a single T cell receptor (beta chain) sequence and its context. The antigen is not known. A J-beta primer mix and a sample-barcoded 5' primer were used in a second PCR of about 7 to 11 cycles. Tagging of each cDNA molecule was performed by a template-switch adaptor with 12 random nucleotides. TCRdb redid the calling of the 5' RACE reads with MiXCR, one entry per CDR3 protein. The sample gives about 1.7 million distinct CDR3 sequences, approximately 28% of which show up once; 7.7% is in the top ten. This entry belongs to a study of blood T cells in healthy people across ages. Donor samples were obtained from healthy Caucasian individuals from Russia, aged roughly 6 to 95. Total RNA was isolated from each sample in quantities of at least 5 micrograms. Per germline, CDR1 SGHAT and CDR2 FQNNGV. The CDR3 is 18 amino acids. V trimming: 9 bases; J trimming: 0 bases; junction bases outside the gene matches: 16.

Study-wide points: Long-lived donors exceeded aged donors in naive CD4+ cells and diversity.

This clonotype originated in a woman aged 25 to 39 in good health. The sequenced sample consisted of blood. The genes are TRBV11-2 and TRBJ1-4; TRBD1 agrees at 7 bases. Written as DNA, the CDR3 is TGTGCCAGTAGACCAGGGGGTCTCAGCAGAGCAACTAATGAAAAACTGTTTTTT. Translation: CASRPGGLSRATNEKLFF.